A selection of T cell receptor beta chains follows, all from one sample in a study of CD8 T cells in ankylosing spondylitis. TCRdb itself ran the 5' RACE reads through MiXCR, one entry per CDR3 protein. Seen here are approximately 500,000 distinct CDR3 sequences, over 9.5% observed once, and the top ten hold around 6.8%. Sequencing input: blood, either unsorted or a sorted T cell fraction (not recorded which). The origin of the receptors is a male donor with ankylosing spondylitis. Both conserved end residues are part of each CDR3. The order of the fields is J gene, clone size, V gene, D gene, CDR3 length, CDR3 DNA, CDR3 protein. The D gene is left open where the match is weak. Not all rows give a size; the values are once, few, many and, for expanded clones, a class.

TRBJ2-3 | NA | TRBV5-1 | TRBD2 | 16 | TGCGCCAGCAGCTTGGAATACGGGAGGGCCGCAGATACGCAGTATTTT | CASSLEYGRAADTQYF
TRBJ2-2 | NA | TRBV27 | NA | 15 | TGTGCCAGTGGGGACGGGAGAGGTTGGACCGGGGAGCTGTTTTTT | CASGDGRGWTGELFF
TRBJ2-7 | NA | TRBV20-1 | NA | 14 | TGCAGTGCAACCTTTTGGGGGAGAGACTACGAGCAGTACTTC | CSATFWGRDYEQYF
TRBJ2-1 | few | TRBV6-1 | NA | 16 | TGTGCCAGCTCTTCGATAACGGGTCGATTCTACAATGAGCAGTTCTTC | CASSSITGRFYNEQFF
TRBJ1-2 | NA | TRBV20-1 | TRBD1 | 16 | TGCAGTGCTAGAGATCTCTTGACAGGGGGCGCCTATGGCTACACCTTC | CSARDLLTGGAYGYTF
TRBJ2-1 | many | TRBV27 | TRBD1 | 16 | TGTGCCAGCAGGGCGTTTTGGGACAGGAAATACAATGAGCAGTTCTTC | CASRAFWDRKYNEQFF
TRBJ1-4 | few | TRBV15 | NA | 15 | TGTGCCACCAGCAGACAACAAGGTCGGGTGGAAAAACTGTTTTTT | CATSRQQGRVEKLFF
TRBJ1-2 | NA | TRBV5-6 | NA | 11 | TGTGCCAGCAGCTTTGTCTATGGCTACACCTTC | CASSFVYGYTF
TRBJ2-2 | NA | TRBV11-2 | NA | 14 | TGTGCCAGCAGTCTCACGGGATATGTCGGGGAGCTGTTTTTT | CASSLTGYVGELFF
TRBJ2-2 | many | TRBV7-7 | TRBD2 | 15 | TGTGCCAGCAGCCCCGTGGCGGGAGGGACCGGGGAGCTGTTTTTT | CASSPVAGGTGELFF
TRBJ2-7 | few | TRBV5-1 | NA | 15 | TGCGCCAGCAGCTTGGGGCACTCCAGCTCCTACGAGCAGTACTTC | CASSLGHSSSYEQYF
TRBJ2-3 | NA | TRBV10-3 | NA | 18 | TGTGCCATCAGTGGCCAGGGGGTGGCTAGCGGGAGCACAGATACGCAGTATTTT | CAISGQGVASGSTDTQYF
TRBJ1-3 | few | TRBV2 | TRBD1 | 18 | TGTGCCAGCAGTGAACGGTGGTGGGACAGGGCCTCTGGAAACACCATATATTTT | CASSERWWDRASGNTIYF
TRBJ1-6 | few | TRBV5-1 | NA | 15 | TGCGCCAGCAGCTCTAAAGGCGGACGGGATTCACCCCTCCACTTT | CASSSKGGRDSPLHF
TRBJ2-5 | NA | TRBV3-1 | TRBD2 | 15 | TGTGCCAGCAGCCAAGTAACTAGCGGACAAGAGACCCAGTACTTC | CASSQVTSGQETQYF
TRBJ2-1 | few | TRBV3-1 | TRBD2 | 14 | TGTGCCAGCAGCCAAATAGCGGGAGTGGGTGAGCAGTTCTTC | CASSQIAGVGEQFF
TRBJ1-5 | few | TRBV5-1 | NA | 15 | TGCGCCAGCAGCTTAACCTGGGGGACCGATCAGCCCCAGCATTTT | CASSLTWGTDQPQHF
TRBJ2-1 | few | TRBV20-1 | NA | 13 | TGCAGTGCTAGAGAGATCCAGTACAATGAGCAGTTCTTC | CSAREIQYNEQFF
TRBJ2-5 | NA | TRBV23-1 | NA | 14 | TGCGCCAGCAGTCGGGGGAAGATGAGGGAGACCCAGTACTTC | CASSRGKMRETQYF
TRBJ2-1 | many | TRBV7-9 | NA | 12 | TGTGCCAGCAGCTTAACAGCTAATGAGCAGTTCTTC | CASSLTANEQFF
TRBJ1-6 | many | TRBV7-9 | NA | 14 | TGTGCCAGCAGCTTGACAGGATCGAATTCACCCCTCCACTTT | CASSLTGSNSPLHF
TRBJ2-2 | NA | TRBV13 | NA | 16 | TGTGCCAGCAGCGTCCACAGGATGGTAAACACCGGGGAGCTGTTTTTT | CASSVHRMVNTGELFF
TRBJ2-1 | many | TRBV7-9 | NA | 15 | TGTGCCAGCAGCTTAGAAGGGGCCGACTACAATGAGCAGTTCTTC | CASSLEGADYNEQFF
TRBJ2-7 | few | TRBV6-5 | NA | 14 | TGTGCCAGCAGTTACGACGCCAGGGTCTACGAGCAGTACTTC | CASSYDARVYEQYF
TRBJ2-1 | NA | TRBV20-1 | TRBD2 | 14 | TGCAGTGCTAGTTTGCGGGGGGTGGGCAATGAGCAGTTCTTC | CSASLRGVGNEQFF
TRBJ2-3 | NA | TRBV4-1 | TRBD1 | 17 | TGCGCCAGCAGCCAGGAGCGACAGGGGAGTGTGACAGATACGCAGTATTTT | CASSQERQGSVTDTQYF
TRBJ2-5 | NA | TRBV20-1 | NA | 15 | TGCAGTGCTAGAGGAGGGACCGAAGGGGGGGAGACCCAGTACTTC | CSARGGTEGGETQYF
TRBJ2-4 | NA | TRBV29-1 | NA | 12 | TGCAGCGTTGTGCAGGGGAGGAACATTCAGTACTTC | CSVVQGRNIQYF
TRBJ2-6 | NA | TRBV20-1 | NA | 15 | TGCAGTGCGTTCGCTGGGGGCCCTGGGGCCAACGTCCTGACTTTC | CSAFAGGPGANVLTF
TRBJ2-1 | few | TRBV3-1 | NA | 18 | TGTGCCAGCAGCCACCTCTCTAGCGACCGTTCCTACTACAATGAGCAGTTCTTC | CASSHLSSDRSYYNEQFF
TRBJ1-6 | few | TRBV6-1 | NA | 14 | TGTGCCAGCAGTGAAGAACCCAGGATTTCACCCCTCCACTTT | CASSEEPRISPLHF
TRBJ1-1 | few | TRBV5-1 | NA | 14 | TGCGCCAGCAGCTGGGACACCATGAACACTGAAGCTTTCTTT | CASSWDTMNTEAFF
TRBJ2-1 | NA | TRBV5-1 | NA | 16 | TGCGCCAGCAGCTTGGCTTCAGGGCGACCTTCCCCTGAGCAGTTCTTC | CASSLASGRPSPEQFF
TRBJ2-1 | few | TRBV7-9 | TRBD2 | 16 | TGTGCCAGCAGCGCCCCCGCTAGCGGGAGTCACAATGAGCAGTTCTTC | CASSAPASGSHNEQFF
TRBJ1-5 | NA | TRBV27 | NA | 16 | TGTGCCAGCAGTTCCAAATCAGGGAAAGGGAATCAGCCCCAGCATTTT | CASSSKSGKGNQPQHF
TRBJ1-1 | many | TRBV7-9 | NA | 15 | TGTGCCAGCAGCATATTCCGGACAGTTAACACTGAAGCTTTCTTT | CASSIFRTVNTEAFF
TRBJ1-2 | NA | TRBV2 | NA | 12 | TGTGCCAGCAGTAAAGACGCCGATGGCTACACCTTC | CASSKDADGYTF
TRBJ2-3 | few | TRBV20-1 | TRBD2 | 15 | TGCAGTGCTAGAGGCCTAGCGGCGGGCACAGATACGCAGTATTTT | CSARGLAAGTDTQYF
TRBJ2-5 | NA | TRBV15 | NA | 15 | TGTGCCACCAGCAGAGATCGGGGCAGGGCCGAGACCCAGTACTTC | CATSRDRGRAETQYF
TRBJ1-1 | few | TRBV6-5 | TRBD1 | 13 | TGTGCCAGCAGTTTGGGGACAGGCCTAGCAGCTTTCTTT | CASSLGTGLAAFF
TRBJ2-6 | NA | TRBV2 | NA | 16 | TGTGCCAGCACCTTAGCCTGGGCCTCTGGGGCCAACGTCCTGACTTTC | CASTLAWASGANVLTF
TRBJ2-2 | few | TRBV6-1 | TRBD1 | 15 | TGTGCCAGCAGTCTCCAGGGGGCGTACACCGGGGAGCTGTTTTTT | CASSLQGAYTGELFF
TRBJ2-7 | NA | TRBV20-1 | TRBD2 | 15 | TGCAGTGCTAGAGAGGGACTAGCGGGGAGTTACGAGCAGTACTTC | CSAREGLAGSYEQYF
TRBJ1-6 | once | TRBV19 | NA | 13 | TGTGCCAGTAACCGGGACAAACAGTCACCCCTCCACTTT | CASNRDKQSPLHF
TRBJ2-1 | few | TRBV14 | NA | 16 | TGTGCCAGCAGCTGGCCCGGGACGGAAAACTACAATGAGCAGTTCTTC | CASSWPGTENYNEQFF
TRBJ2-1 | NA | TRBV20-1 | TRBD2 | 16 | TGCAGTGCTTCCGGGACTAGCGGGAGGGCCGGAAATGAGCAGTTCTTC | CSASGTSGRAGNEQFF
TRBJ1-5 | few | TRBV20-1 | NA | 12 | TGCAGCACAGCTGATAGCAATCAGCCCCAGCATTTT | CSTADSNQPQHF
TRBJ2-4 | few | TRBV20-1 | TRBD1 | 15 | TGCAGTGCTAGCCTAGACAGGGGGCGCGAAAACATTCAGTACTTC | CSASLDRGRENIQYF
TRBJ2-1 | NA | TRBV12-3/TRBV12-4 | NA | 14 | TGTGCCAGCAGCCAAAGCGTCGGGACCGCCAACGGATTCTTC | CASSQSVGTANGFF
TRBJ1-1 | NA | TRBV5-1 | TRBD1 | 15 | TGCGCCAGCAGCTTACAGGGGGCTGGAGAGACTGAAGCTTTCTTT | CASSLQGAGETEAFF
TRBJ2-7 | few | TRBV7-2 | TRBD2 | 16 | TGTGCCAGCAGCCACGGGCCTAGCGGGAGAGGCTACGAGCAGTACTTC | CASSHGPSGRGYEQYF
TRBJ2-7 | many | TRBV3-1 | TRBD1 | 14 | TGTGCCAGCAGCCCCGGGACAGGGCCCTACGAGCAGTACTTC | CASSPGTGPYEQYF
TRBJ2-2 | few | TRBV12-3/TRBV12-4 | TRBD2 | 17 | TGTGCCAGCAGTTTAGAGCGGGAGGGCCCGAACACCGGGGAGCTGTTTTTT | CASSLEREGPNTGELFF
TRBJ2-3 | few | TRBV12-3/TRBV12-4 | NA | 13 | TGTGCCAGCACCATCGCTAGCACAGATACGCAGTATTTT | CASTIASTDTQYF
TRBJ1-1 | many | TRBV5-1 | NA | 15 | TGCGCCAGCAGCTTGGATAACAATAGACGCACTGAAGCTTTCTTT | CASSLDNNRRTEAFF
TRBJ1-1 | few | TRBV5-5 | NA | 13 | TGTGCCAGCTACAGGGAAGGTGGAACTGAAGCTTTCTTT | CASYREGGTEAFF
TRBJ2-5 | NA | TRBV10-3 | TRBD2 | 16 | TGTGCCATCAGTGCAGCTCCTAGCGGGAGCAGGGAGACCCAGTACTTC | CAISAAPSGSRETQYF
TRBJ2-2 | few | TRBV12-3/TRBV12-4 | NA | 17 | TGTGCCAGCAGTTCATACCGAGACTCGCTCAGAGGGGAGGAGCTGTTTTTT | CASSSYRDSLRGEELFF
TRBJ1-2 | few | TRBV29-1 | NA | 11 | TGCAGCGTTGAGTGGGGGAACGGCTACACCTTC | CSVEWGNGYTF
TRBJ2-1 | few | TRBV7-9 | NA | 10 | TGTGCCAGCAGCCACAGATATCTACGCTTC | CASSHRYLRF